The rows below give T cell receptor beta chains drawn from one sample of a study of blood T cell repertoires in COVID-19. TCRdb's copy holds only in-frame clones and misses some; the assay was immunoSEQ multiplex PCR. Found here are more than 45,000 clones, around nine tenths of them singletons; the top ten hold about 7%. The specimen was peripheral blood. All receptors derive from a human donor with active COVID-19. The donor label of this sample is uncertain. Both conserved end residues are part of each CDR3. Each record gives: J gene, CDR3 length, clone size, V gene, CDR3 protein. Only part of the rows carry a size: once, few, many, or a class if the clone is expanded.

J gene: TRBJ1-2
CDR3 length: 13
clone size: few
V gene: TRBV9
CDR3 protein: CASSAYSLDGYTF

J gene: TRBJ2-7
CDR3 length: 13
clone size: NA
V gene: TRBV12-3/TRBV12-4
CDR3 protein: CASRLQVSGEQYF

J gene: TRBJ2-5
CDR3 length: 11
clone size: NA
V gene: TRBV20-1
CDR3 protein: CSATGQETQYF

J gene: TRBJ2-5
CDR3 length: 14
clone size: few
V gene: TRBV7-9
CDR3 protein: CASSFPTSGETQYF

J gene: TRBJ1-4
CDR3 length: 12
clone size: NA
V gene: TRBV6-6
CDR3 protein: CASSLTGRELFF

J gene: TRBJ1-3
CDR3 length: 14
clone size: NA
V gene: TRBV6-5
CDR3 protein: CASSRTGAGNTIYF

J gene: TRBJ1-1
CDR3 length: 15
clone size: NA
V gene: TRBV29-1
CDR3 protein: CSARLTTGVNTEAFF

J gene: TRBJ1-1
CDR3 length: 11
clone size: NA
V gene: TRBV20-1
CDR3 protein: CSASAKEAAFF

J gene: TRBJ2-1
CDR3 length: 16
clone size: NA
V gene: TRBV5-1
CDR3 protein: CASSVTGSPSYNEQFF

J gene: TRBJ1-2
CDR3 length: 9
clone size: NA
V gene: TRBV27
CDR3 protein: CAGTGSYTF

J gene: TRBJ2-3
CDR3 length: 14
clone size: once
V gene: TRBV7-3
CDR3 protein: CASSIQRVADKQYF

J gene: TRBJ2-2
CDR3 length: 18
clone size: NA
V gene: TRBV11-3
CDR3 protein: CASSSGLRGGDYTGELFF

J gene: TRBJ2-1
CDR3 length: 15
clone size: NA
V gene: TRBV7-3
CDR3 protein: CASSSAGGGFNEQFF

J gene: TRBJ2-7
CDR3 length: 13
clone size: few
V gene: TRBV9
CDR3 protein: CASSRGQAYEQYF

J gene: TRBJ1-2
CDR3 length: 14
clone size: NA
V gene: TRBV7-9
CDR3 protein: CASSLSHRGEGYTF

J gene: TRBJ2-7
CDR3 length: 16
clone size: NA
V gene: TRBV9
CDR3 protein: CASSLREFNRIVEQYF

J gene: TRBJ2-2
CDR3 length: 15
clone size: NA
V gene: TRBV19
CDR3 protein: CASSLLAGGTGELFF

J gene: TRBJ1-2
CDR3 length: 13
clone size: NA
V gene: TRBV7-3
CDR3 protein: CASSSRGLAGYTF

J gene: TRBJ2-3
CDR3 length: 17
clone size: NA
V gene: TRBV20-1
CDR3 protein: CSASWASGGAATDTQYF

J gene: TRBJ1-2
CDR3 length: 14
clone size: NA
V gene: TRBV4-1
CDR3 protein: CASSQPDRDGGYTF

J gene: TRBJ2-2
CDR3 length: 15
clone size: NA
V gene: TRBV6-6
CDR3 protein: CASSYSRANTGELFF

J gene: TRBJ2-1
CDR3 length: 12
clone size: few
V gene: TRBV2
CDR3 protein: CASSVRQGEQFF

J gene: TRBJ1-6
CDR3 length: 15
clone size: NA
V gene: TRBV2
CDR3 protein: CASSGPGQSNSPLHF

J gene: TRBJ1-1
CDR3 length: 14
clone size: NA
V gene: TRBV2
CDR3 protein: CASSDEGSDTEAFF

J gene: TRBJ1-3
CDR3 length: 16
clone size: NA
V gene: TRBV5-5
CDR3 protein: CASSWGVTISGNTIYF

J gene: TRBJ1-1
CDR3 length: 13
clone size: NA
V gene: TRBV5-1
CDR3 protein: CASSLQGSTEAFF

J gene: TRBJ2-1
CDR3 length: 16
clone size: NA
V gene: TRBV18
CDR3 protein: CASSPSTSGSWNEQFF

J gene: TRBJ2-5
CDR3 length: 14
clone size: NA
V gene: TRBV29-1
CDR3 protein: CSVPGQGTWETQYF

J gene: TRBJ2-2
CDR3 length: 16
clone size: NA
V gene: TRBV11-1
CDR3 protein: CASSLAGGADTGELFF